Shown below are 7 T cell receptor beta chains from a single sample sequenced in a study of T cell responses to AZD1222 COVID-19 vaccine. Profiling relied on immunoSEQ multiplex PCR, and the TCRdb table lists in-frame clones only, not all of them. The sample has 110,000 or so clones; 80% to 95% are singletons. The sequencing used peripheral blood, collected 28 days after the second dose of the MenACWY control vaccine. The receptor source for this set is an adult who received the MenACWY meningococcal vaccine as a control.

This chain connects TRBV5-6 to TRBJ2-5; possibly TRBD2 for D (6 bases). V was trimmed by 5 bases and J by 5 bases, leaving 22 bases between them. Germline V gives CDR1 SGHDT, CDR2 YYEEEE. This CDR3 spans 16 amino acids. The CDR3 sequence is CASSDLGMRDRETQYF. CDR3 DNA sequence: TGTGCCAGCAGTGATCTTGGTATGCGGGATCGGGAGACCCAGTACTTC.

The rearrangement joins TRBV28 to TRBJ2-1, with TRBD2 identical over 9 bases. The J segment lost 4 bases and the V segment lost 2 bases, leaving 6 bases of the junction unmatched. CDR1 MDHEN and CDR2 SYDVKM come from the germline V gene. CDR3 length: 16 residues. DNA for the CDR3: TGTGCCAGCAGTTTAGGGCTAGCGGGACTGTACAATGAGCAGTTCTTC. Residues: CASSLGLAGLYNEQFF.

The chain combines TRBV9 with TRBJ2-1, with TRBD2 matching over 9 bases. V shed 0 bases, J shed 5 bases, and the junction held 6 bases outside the gene matches. The CDR3 contains 16 residues. Germline-derived CDR1 and CDR2 are SGDLS and YYNGEE. As DNA, the CDR3 is TGTGCCAGCAGCGTAGACCTAGCGGGACCTAACAATGAGCAGTTCTTC. Protein: CASSVDLAGPNNEQFF.

V and J are TRBV18 and TRBJ2-5; the D is unclear. The CDR3 extends over 15 amino acids. V was trimmed by 1 base and J by 0 bases, leaving 9 bases between them. Germline V gene sequence: CDR1 KGHSH, CDR2 LQKENI. CDR3 sequence reads: CASSPRVIYQETQYF. The CDR3 region has the DNA TGTGCCAGCTCACCACGGGTGATATACCAAGAGACCCAGTACTTC.

The V call is TRBV6-2 or TRBV6-3, the J call TRBJ1-2; TRBD1 matches at 7 bases. Germline V gene lookup returns CDR1 MNHEY and CDR2 SVGEGT. The J segment lost 4 bases and the V segment lost 2 bases, leaving 4 bases of the junction unmatched. The CDR3 contains 14 residues. The CDR3 loop is CASSYRQGLYGYTF. For the CDR3, the DNA is TGTGCCAGCAGTTACCGACAGGGCCTCTATGGCTACACCTTC.

The chain joins TRBV2 to TRBJ1-2; possible D gene TRBD1, 6 bases. Germline V lookup: CDR1 SNHLY, CDR2 FYNNEI. The CDR3 spans 12 residues. Trimming shortened V by 6 bases and J by 4 bases, and 9 bases separated the two germline ends. The CDR3 nucleotides read TGTGCCAGCAGACGGGACATCTATGGCTACACCTTC. Protein: CASRRDIYGYTF.

In DNA, the CDR3 is TGTGCCAGCAGCCCCGAACCGGACTCGCCCCAGCCCTGGACCCAAGAGACCCAGTACTTC. Translated: CASSPEPDSPQPWTQETQYF. This chain connects TRBV7-8 to TRBJ2-5; D perhaps matches TRBD2 (5 bases). Germline assignment: CDR1 SGHVS and CDR2 FQNEAQ. The ends were cut back, 5 bases at V and 1 base at J, with 29 bases in the middle. This CDR3 has 20 residues.